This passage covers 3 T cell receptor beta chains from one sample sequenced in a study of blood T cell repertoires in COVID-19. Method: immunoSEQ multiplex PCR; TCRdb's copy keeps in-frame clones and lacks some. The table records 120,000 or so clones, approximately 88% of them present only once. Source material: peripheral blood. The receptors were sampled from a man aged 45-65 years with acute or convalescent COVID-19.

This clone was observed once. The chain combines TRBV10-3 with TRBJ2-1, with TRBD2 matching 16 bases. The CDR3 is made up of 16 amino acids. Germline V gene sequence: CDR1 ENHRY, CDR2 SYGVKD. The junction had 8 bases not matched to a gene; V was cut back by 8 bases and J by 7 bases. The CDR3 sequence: CAIQGTSGRGGNEQFF. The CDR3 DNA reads TGTGCCATCCAAGGGACTAGCGGGAGGGGGGGTAATGAGCAGTTCTTC.

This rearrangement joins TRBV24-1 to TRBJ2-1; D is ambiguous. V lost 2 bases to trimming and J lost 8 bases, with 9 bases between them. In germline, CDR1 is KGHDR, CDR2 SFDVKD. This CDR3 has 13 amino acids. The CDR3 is CATSDWVGYEQFF. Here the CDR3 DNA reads TGTGCCACCAGTGATTGGGTGGGCTATGAGCAGTTCTTC.

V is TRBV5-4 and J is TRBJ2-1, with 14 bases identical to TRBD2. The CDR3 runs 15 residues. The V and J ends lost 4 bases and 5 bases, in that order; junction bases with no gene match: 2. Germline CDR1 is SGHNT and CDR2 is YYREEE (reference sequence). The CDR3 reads CASSGLAGGNNEQFF. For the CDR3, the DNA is TGTGCCAGCAGCGGACTAGCGGGAGGCAACAATGAGCAGTTCTTC. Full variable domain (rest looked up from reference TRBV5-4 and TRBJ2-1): ETGVTQSPTHLIKTRGQQVTLRCSSQSGHNTVSWYQQALGQGPQFIFQYYREEENGRGNFPPRFSGLQFPNYSSELNVNALELDDSALYLCASSGLAGGNNEQFFGPGTRLTVL.